Presented here are 29 T cell receptor beta chains from one specimen sequenced in a study of beta chain features in type 1 diabetes (dated by TCRdb to the late 2010s). The library was generated by the immunoSEQ multiplex PCR assay. The entire amount of isolated RNA was reverse transcribed using the High Capacity cDNA Reverse Transcription Kit, so the sequenced TCRB transcripts were expressed ones. In TCRdb, the immuneACCESS table is reduced to in-frame sequences with V and J assigned. These tables do not hold every clone; where another copy was compared, an unresolved V gene accounts for under half, and the others remain unexplained. This sample lists around 430,000 clones; roughly 31% were detected once. The top ten constitute 0.065% of the sample. What was sequenced was naive CD4+ T cells from blood. The cell subset or site tag for this specimen amounts to: true naive CD4+ T cells. These receptors were collected from a man younger than 35 in good health.

This clone has more than one count but fewer than ten. This chain uses TRBV30 with TRBJ2-1, with D possibly matching TRBD1 (6 bases). CDR1 and CDR2 (germline): GTSNPN, SVGIG (reference sequence). The CDR3 has 14 residues. V shed 3 bases and J shed 2 bases, with 11 bases lying between them. The chain's CDR3 is CAWRITGTYNEQFF. CDR3 sequence (DNA): TGTGCCTGGAGGATTACAGGGACCTACAATGAGCAGTTCTTC. Complete variable domain (other parts from reference TRBV30 and TRBJ2-1): SQTIHQWPATLVQPVGSPLSLECTVEGTSNPNLYWYRQAAGRGLQLLFYSVGIGQISSEVPQNLSASRPQDRQFILSSKKLLLSDSGFYLCAWRITGTYNEQFFGPGTRLTVL.

The chain recombines TRBV30 with TRBJ2-3; 8 nucleotides align to TRBD1. From germline, CDR1 is GTSNPN and CDR2 SVGIG (reference sequence). The CDR3 consists of 12 residues. Trimming removed 1 base from V and 10 bases from J; junction bases left unmatched: 4. In DNA form, the CDR3 reads TGTGCCTGGAGTGCAGGGGGCCCAGCGCAGTATTTT. This encodes CAWSAGGPAQYF. The full variable domain, completed using reference TRBV30 and TRBJ2-3, is SQTIHQWPATLVQPVGSPLSLECTVEGTSNPNLYWYRQAAGRGLQLLFYSVGIGQISSEVPQNLSASRPQDRQFILSSKKLLLSDSGFYLCAWSAGGPAQYFGPGTRLTVL.

This clone has more than one count but fewer than ten. The chain combines TRBV14 with TRBJ1-1; no definite D call. From germline, CDR1 is SGHDN and CDR2 FVKESK. CDR3 length: 15 amino acids. Trimming removed 4 bases from V and 0 bases from J, with 12 bases in between. The chain's CDR3 is CASSLWSVVNTEAFF. DNA of the CDR3: TGTGCCAGCAGCCTATGGTCCGTGGTGAACACTGAAGCTTTCTTT.

The chain recombines TRBV7-2 with TRBJ2-7; no reliable D call. CDR1 is SGHTA and CDR2 is FQGNSA in the germline V gene. CDR3 length: 13 amino acids. V was trimmed by 0 bases and J by 6 bases, leaving 9 bases between them. The CDR3 reads CASSLAQMGEQYF. Written as DNA, the CDR3 is TGTGCCAGCAGCTTAGCGCAGATGGGCGAGCAGTACTTC.

This clone was counted a few times. The rearrangement links TRBV5-6 to TRBJ2-7; D is perhaps TRBD1 or TRBD2 (5 bases each). The CDR3 consists of 15 residues. V was trimmed by 4 bases and J by 3 bases, leaving 17 bases between them. Germline values: CDR1 SGHDT, CDR2 YYEEEE. CDR3 bases: TGTGCCAGCAGCCCCCTCCGGGACGGTCACTACGAGCAGTACTTC. Protein product: CASSPLRDGHYEQYF.

The gene calls are TRBV29-1 and TRBJ2-5, with TRBD2 as a possible D gene (7 bases). With 7 bases removed from V and 7 bases from J, the gap between germline ends came to 10 bases. CDR1 is SQVTM, CDR2 ANQGSEA, per germline. This CDR3 comprises 10 residues. CDR3 DNA: TGCAGCGCAGGGGAGGGGACCCAGTACTTC. Protein sequence: CSAGEGTQYF. Together with reference TRBV29-1 and TRBJ2-5, the CDR3 gives the full variable domain: SAVISQKPSRDICQRGTSLTIQCQVDSQVTMMFWYRQQPGQSLTLIATANQGSEATYESGFVIDKFPISRPNLTFSTLTVSNMSPEDSSIYLCSAGEGTQYFGPGTRLLVL.

The V gene is TRBV30, the J gene TRBJ1-5, with D unresolved. There are 13 residues in the CDR3. Trimming shortened V by 1 base and J by 5 bases, and 9 bases separated the two germline ends. CDR1 is GTSNPN, CDR2 SVGIG, per germline (reference sequence). The CDR3 region has the DNA TGTGCCTGGAGTGAAGTCGGGGATCAGCCCCAGCATTTT. Translated: CAWSEVGDQPQHF.

This clone was observed once. This chain connects TRBV7-2 to TRBJ1-2; D is unresolved. V lost 1 base, J lost 2 bases, and 5 bases lay in between. CDR1 and CDR2 (germline): SGHTA, FQGNSA. CDR3 length: 13 residues. The CDR3 reads CASSLVGNYGYTF. Written as DNA, the CDR3 is TGTGCCAGCAGCTTAGTGGGGAACTATGGCTACACCTTC.

This clone was detected a few times. This chain links TRBV25-1 with TRBJ2-3, with D hard to call. Germline V gene data show CDR1 as MGHDK and CDR2 as SYGVNS. V was clipped by 1 base and J by 0 bases, with 8 bases between them. The CDR3 is made up of 15 amino acids. Written as DNA, the CDR3 is TGTGCCAGCAGTGAATCTAGACCTAGCACAGATACGCAGTATTTT. This codes for CASSESRPSTDTQYF.

This clone was recorded only once. J is TRBJ2-7 and V is TRBV20-1; no reliable D call. V lost 5 bases and J lost 7, with 12 bases in between. Germline-derived CDR1 and CDR2 are DFQATT and SNEGSKA (reference sequence). This CDR3 is built from 11 residues. CDR3 protein: CSAFRLGEQYF. The DNA for the CDR3 is TGCAGTGCTTTCCGACTGGGGGAGCAGTACTTC.

This chain uses TRBV30 with TRBJ1-2, with unresolved D. Germline-derived CDR1 and CDR2 are GTSNPN and SVGIG (reference sequence). V lost 5 bases, J lost 0 bases, and 13 bases lay in between. The CDR3 runs 14 residues. The CDR3 nucleotides are TGTGCCTGGGGCGCCCGGAATACTAACTATGGCTACACCTTC. Protein sequence: CAWGARNTNYGYTF.

This clone was counted only a few times. Other DNA sequences in the same sample also yield this CDR3. The V gene is TRBV5-4, the J gene TRBJ2-5, with D hard to call. V lost 1 base and J 4 bases, leaving 2 bases between the germline ends. The CDR3 is 11 amino acids. Per the germline V gene, CDR1 is SGHNT and CDR2 is YYREEE (reference sequence). Here the CDR3 reads CASSLRETQYF. The CDR3 DNA reads TGTGCCAGCAGCTTGAGAGAGACCCAGTACTTC. Looking up the rest from reference TRBV5-4 and TRBJ2-5 gives the full variable domain: ETGVTQSPTHLIKTRGQQVTLRCSSQSGHNTVSWYQQALGQGPQFIFQYYREEENGRGNFPPRFSGLQFPNYSSELNVNALELDDSALYLCASSLRETQYFGPGTRLLVL.

The chain has TRBV7-9 and TRBJ2-3; possibly TRBD2 for D (7 bases). This CDR3 spans 17 amino acids. Between the trimmed V and J ends, which lost 2 bases and 4 bases, there was a span of 19 bases. CDR1 SEHNR and CDR2 FQNEAQ come from the germline V gene (reference sequence). The CDR3 loop reads CASSLTYGGLSADTQYF. The CDR3 coding sequence is TGTGCCAGCAGCTTAACATACGGGGGGCTATCAGCAGATACGCAGTATTTT.

The V and J genes are TRBV30 and TRBJ2-2; D is perhaps TRBD1 (5 bases). The germline V gene encodes CDR1 GTSNPN and CDR2 SVGIG (reference sequence). This CDR3 comprises 13 residues. The ends were cut back, 1 base at V and 6 bases at J, with 9 bases in the middle. For the CDR3, the DNA is TGTGCCTGGAGTGAGCAGGGTGCCGGGGAGCTGTTTTTT. Its translation: CAWSEQGAGELFF.

The rearrangement uses TRBV5-4 and TRBJ1-4; D is possibly TRBD1 (6 bases). This CDR3 has 18 amino acids. Germline CDR1 SGHNT, CDR2 YYREEE (reference sequence). Deletions cut 1 base from V and 0 bases from J, with 16 bases between. CDR3 nucleotides: TGTGCCAGCAGCTTGCCGGCGCCAGGGGACACAACTAATGAAAAACTGTTTTTT. It yields the protein CASSLPAPGDTTNEKLFF.

This chain uses TRBV5-6 with TRBJ2-1, with D tentatively TRBD1 (6 bases). CDR1 is SGHDT, CDR2 YYEEEE, per germline. This CDR3 contains 16 residues. V was pared by 4 bases and J by 1 base, with 15 bases between. The CDR3 loop reads CASSDQSRGSYNEQFF. The CDR3 DNA is TGTGCCAGCAGCGATCAATCCAGGGGTTCCTACAATGAGCAGTTCTTC.

V is TRBV27 and J is TRBJ1-2, with a possible D match to TRBD1 (5 bases). This CDR3 comprises 17 residues. V lost 1 base, J lost 2 bases, and 17 bases lay in between. Germline V gene sequence: CDR1 MNHEY, CDR2 SMNVEV (reference sequence). The CDR3 loop is CASSLLVGGGINYGYTF. The CDR3 nucleotides are TGTGCCAGCAGTTTATTGGTCGGCGGGGGGATCAACTATGGCTACACCTTC.

The chain combines TRBV7-2 with TRBJ2-7; no clear D. The CDR3 covers 11 residues. Germline V gene lookup returns CDR1 SGHTA and CDR2 FQGNSA. V lost 0 bases and J lost 11, with 8 bases in between. CDR3 amino acids: CASSLANAKYF. The CDR3 nucleotides read TGTGCCAGCAGCTTAGCAAACGCCAAGTACTTC.

The chain has TRBV30 and TRBJ2-7; the match to TRBD1 covers 9 bases. The ends lost 3 bases at V and 2 bases at J; junction bases unmatched: 8. The CDR3 totals 15 residues. CDR1 GTSNPN and CDR2 SVGIG come from the germline V gene (reference sequence). CDR3 DNA sequence: TGTGCCTGGAGACGTACAGGGGGCAGAACCTACGAGCAGTACTTC. It encodes CAWRRTGGRTYEQYF. Complete variable domain (other parts from reference TRBV30 and TRBJ2-7): SQTIHQWPATLVQPVGSPLSLECTVEGTSNPNLYWYRQAAGRGLQLLFYSVGIGQISSEVPQNLSASRPQDRQFILSSKKLLLSDSGFYLCAWRRTGGRTYEQYFGPGTRLTVT.

The chain uses TRBV27 and TRBJ2-6; 9 bases fit TRBD1. The CDR3 consists of 17 residues. Germline V gene sequence: CDR1 MNHEY, CDR2 SMNVEV (reference sequence). V shed 5 bases and J 4 bases; nucleotides not matched to a gene: 9. The CDR3 protein is CASSTTGTGSGANVLTF. The CDR3 nucleotides are TGTGCCAGCAGTACTACCGGGACAGGGTCCGGGGCCAACGTCCTGACTTTC. Based on the CDR3 plus reference TRBV27 and TRBJ2-6, the full variable domain is EAQVTQNPRYLITVTGKKLTVTCSQNMNHEYMSWYRQDPGLGLRQIYYSMNVEVTDKGDVPEGYKVSRKEKRNFPLILESPSPNQTSLYFCASSTTGTGSGANVLTFGAGSRLTVL.

This clone was picked up one time. V gene TRBV9 combines with J gene TRBJ2-5, with 11 bases that match TRBD2. The length of the CDR3 is 15 residues. Germline V gene sequence: CDR1 SGDLS, CDR2 YYNGEE. The J segment lost 5 bases and the V segment lost 4 bases, leaving 7 bases of the junction unmatched. The CDR3 sequence is CASSIGGLAVETQYF. DNA for the CDR3: TGTGCCAGCAGCATAGGGGGACTAGCGGTTGAGACCCAGTACTTC.

This clone was detected only a few times. The chain carries TRBV7-2 and TRBJ2-1, with 12 bases matching TRBD2. Germline lookup yields CDR1 SGHTA and CDR2 FQGNSA. Germline trimming cut 3 bases from V and 4 bases from J; bases unmatched to any gene: 4. The CDR3 is 16 residues long. CDR3 nucleotide sequence: TGTGCCAGCAGCTTGCTAGCGGGAGGGATTTACAATGAGCAGTTCTTC. Translation: CASSLLAGGIYNEQFF.

This rearrangement joins TRBV30 to TRBJ2-5; TRBD1 aligns across 8 bases. V lost 2 bases, J lost 5 bases, and 19 bases stayed unmatched. Germline-derived CDR1 and CDR2 are GTSNPN and SVGIG (reference sequence). This CDR3 has 18 amino acids. CDR3 in DNA: TGTGCCTGGAGTCAAAGGGGCGTATTGACAGGGGCGTACGAGACCCAGTACTTC. This translates into CAWSQRGVLTGAYETQYF. The full variable domain, in which reference TRBV30 and TRBJ2-5 provide the parts outside the CDR3, is SQTIHQWPATLVQPVGSPLSLECTVEGTSNPNLYWYRQAAGRGLQLLFYSVGIGQISSEVPQNLSASRPQDRQFILSSKKLLLSDSGFYLCAWSQRGVLTGAYETQYFGPGTRLLVL.

The chain joins TRBV30 to TRBJ2-3; 8 nucleotides align to TRBD1. V was clipped by 2 bases and J by 6 bases; unmatched bases: 13. Per germline, CDR1 GTSNPN and CDR2 SVGIG (reference sequence). The CDR3 totals 16 residues. The CDR3 sequence: CAWSPRGQAQRDTQYF. The CDR3 DNA follows: TGTGCCTGGAGTCCCCGGGGACAGGCCCAAAGGGATACGCAGTATTTT.

This chain connects TRBV25-1 to TRBJ2-7, with D perhaps TRBD2 (5 bases). Trimming stripped 6 bases from V and 1 base from J, with 16 bases between. This CDR3 spans 15 amino acids. CDR1 and CDR2 (germline): MGHDK, SYGVNS. The CDR3 DNA reads as TGTGCCAGCAGCGCTCCTGGGCGCGGGTCCTACGAGCAGTACTTC. It is translated as CASSAPGRGSYEQYF.

This clone has a handful of counts. The chain carries TRBV5-1 and TRBJ2-7, with D perhaps matching TRBD2 (6 bases). The CDR3 sequence is 16 residues long. V lost 2 bases to trimming and J lost 9 bases, with 24 bases between them. The germline V gene has CDR1 SGHRS and CDR2 YFSETQ. The DNA for the CDR3 is TGCGCCAGCAGCTTTGGTTCCACACAGCGGGTAACGCCGCAGTACTTC. Protein product: CASSFGSTQRVTPQYF.

V and J are TRBV4-2 and TRBJ2-7; TRBD2 matches at 11 bases. Germline CDR1 LGHNA, CDR2 YNFKEQ. V was clipped by 4 bases and J by 5 bases; unmatched bases: 4. The CDR3 is 14 amino acids. Here the CDR3 reads CASSLLAGGDEQYF. CDR3 DNA: TGTGCCAGCAGCCTCCTAGCGGGAGGAGACGAGCAGTACTTC.

The chain carries TRBV6-6 and TRBJ2-1, with 10 bases that match TRBD2. The CDR3 contains 16 residues. The germline CDR1 and CDR2 sequences are MNHNY and SVGAGI (reference sequence). Trimming removed 6 bases from V and 0 bases from J; junction bases left unmatched: 5. CDR3 sequence: CASRGSGRPSYNEQFF. CDR3 coding DNA: TGTGCCAGCAGAGGTAGCGGGAGGCCCTCCTACAATGAGCAGTTCTTC.

The V and J genes are TRBV18 and TRBJ2-1, with D maybe TRBD1 (6 bases). Germline CDR1 and CDR2: KGHSH and LQKENI. V was pared by 3 bases and J by 3 bases, with 9 bases between. This CDR3 has 14 residues. CDR3 sequence (DNA): TGTGCCAGCTCACCCATGGACAGCTACAATGAGCAGTTCTTC. It yields the protein CASSPMDSYNEQFF. Drawing the rest from reference TRBV18 and TRBJ2-1, the complete variable domain is NAGVMQNPRHLVRRRGQEARLRCSPMKGHSHVYWYRQLPEEGLKFMVYLQKENIIDESGMPKERFSAEFPKEGPSILRIQQVVRGDSAAYFCASSPMDSYNEQFFGPGTRLTVL.